A selection of T cell receptor beta chains follows, all from one sample in a study of T cell responses to AZD1222 COVID-19 vaccine. TCRdb's copy holds only in-frame clones and misses some; the assay was immunoSEQ multiplex PCR. Found here are 160,000 or so clones, more than 85% of them singletons; the top ten hold 4% to 5.5%. The input for sequencing was peripheral blood, taken on day 0 of AZD1222 vaccination. Receptor source: an adult in good health. The CDR3 runs from the conserved cysteine through the conserved F or W. A D gene is named only where the DNA matches it firmly. Not every row has a clone size; where given, it reads once, few, many or a size class.

NA | TRBJ2-1 | NA | TRBV3-1/TRBV3-2 | CASSQGGQANEQFF | TGTGCCAGCAGCCAAGGAGGGCAGGCCAATGAGCAGTTCTTC
NA | TRBJ1-6 | NA | TRBV19 | CASSSHFRDSPLHF | TGTGCCAGTAGTAGCCACTTCAGGGACTCACCCCTCCACTTT
NA | TRBJ2-1 | TRBD2 | TRBV18 | CASSQLAGGRGEQFF | TGTGCCAGCTCACAACTAGCGGGAGGTCGCGGTGAGCAGTTCTTC
once | TRBJ2-2 | NA | TRBV10-1 | CASSQTREITGELFF | TGCGCCAGCAGCCAGACTAGGGAAATCACCGGGGAGCTGTTTTTT
NA | TRBJ1-5 | NA | TRBV28 | CASRPTGGRQPQHF | TGTGCCAGCAGGCCTACGGGAGGCCGTCAGCCCCAGCATTTT
NA | TRBJ2-7 | TRBD2 | TRBV7-7 | CASSLSSGDFYEQYF | TGTGCTAGCAGCTTATCCAGCGGGGACTTCTACGAGCAGTACTTC
NA | TRBJ1-4 | NA | TRBV7-2 | CASSPLGGRDEKLFF | TGTGCCAGCAGCCCCCTTGGGGGCCGGGACGAAAAACTGTTTTTT
few | TRBJ2-2 | TRBD1 | TRBV27 | CASSERTGKHGELFF | TGTGCCAGCAGTGAACGGACAGGGAAGCACGGGGAGCTGTTTTTT
once | TRBJ2-1 | NA | TRBV18 | CASSPQYDYNEQFF | TGTGCCAGCTCACCACAATACGACTACAATGAGCAGTTCTTC
NA | TRBJ1-2 | NA | TRBV7-9 | CASSQEEAYGYTF | TGTGCCAGCAGCCAAGAGGAAGCTTATGGCTACACCTTC
NA | TRBJ1-5 | NA | TRBV5-5 | CASSPGPPTYQPQHF | TGTGCCAGCAGCCCCGGGCCCCCGACCTATCAGCCCCAGCATTTT
once | TRBJ1-5 | TRBD1 | TRBV6-4 | CASSQGDNQPQHF | TGTGCCAGCAGCCAGGGGGACAATCAGCCCCAGCATTTT
NA | TRBJ2-7 | TRBD1 | TRBV6-5 | CASSYRDSSYEQYF | TGTGCCAGCAGTTACCGGGACAGCTCCTACGAGCAGTACTTC
NA | TRBJ1-2 | NA | TRBV19 | CASQNPRQPAGYTF | TGTGCCAGTCAAAACCCCCGACAGCCCGCCGGCTACACCTTC
once | TRBJ2-5 | TRBD2 | TRBV27 | CASSFGGGLVGETQYF | TGTGCCAGCAGTTTCGGGGGGGGGCTAGTCGGCGAGACCCAGTACTTC
NA | TRBJ1-2 | NA | TRBV9 | CASSVDVSGRRPIYGYTF | TGTGCCAGCAGCGTAGATGTATCGGGACGGAGACCAATCTATGGCTACACCTTC
NA | TRBJ2-6 | NA | TRBV19 | CASTGKSGANVLTF | TGTGCCAGTACAGGCAAATCTGGGGCCAACGTCCTGACTTTC
NA | TRBJ1-2 | NA | TRBV7-9 | CASSPDGSPRGGYTF | TGTGCCAGCAGCCCCGACGGCAGCCCCCGTGGTGGCTACACCTTC
NA | TRBJ2-1 | NA | TRBV11-1 | CASSFPSSYNEQFF | TGTGCCAGCAGCTTCCCGAGCTCCTACAATGAGCAGTTCTTC
NA | TRBJ1-2 | TRBD1 | TRBV11-1 | CASRPNAGGDGYTF | TGTGCCAGCAGACCCAATGCAGGGGGTGATGGCTACACCTTC
once | TRBJ2-2 | NA | TRBV6-4 | CASRPLSSGGELFF | TGTGCCAGCAGACCGTTATCGAGCGGCGGGGAGCTGTTTTTT
NA | TRBJ1-5 | NA | TRBV2 | CASSFQGDQPQHF | TGTGCCAGCAGTTTCCAGGGAGATCAGCCCCAGCATTTT
NA | TRBJ2-1 | NA | TRBV6-4 | CASGTSYNEQFF | TGTGCCAGCGGGACCTCCTACAATGAGCAGTTCTTC
NA | TRBJ2-1 | NA | TRBV5-1 | CASSGTVPPDEQFF | TGCGCCAGCAGCGGTACGGTCCCCCCCGATGAGCAGTTCTTC
NA | TRBJ1-1 | NA | TRBV28 | CASSLAGDPSVAFF | TGTGCCAGCAGTTTAGCGGGGGACCCTAGTGTGGCTTTCTTT
NA | TRBJ1-3 | NA | TRBV5-8 | CASSWRPGNTIYF | TGTGCCAGCAGCTGGCGACCTGGAAACACCATATATTTT
NA | TRBJ2-7 | TRBD1 | TRBV20-1 | CSASYRGHSYEQYF | TGCAGTGCTAGTTACAGGGGGCACTCCTACGAGCAGTACTTC
NA | TRBJ1-4 | NA | TRBV28 | CASSLSQNPNEKLFF | TGTGCCAGCAGTTTAAGCCAAAACCCCAATGAAAAACTGTTTTTT
NA | TRBJ2-7 | TRBD1 | TRBV27 | CASSLSGQGHAIYEQYF | TGTGCCAGCAGTTTATCGGGACAGGGCCATGCGATCTACGAGCAGTACTTC
NA | TRBJ2-1 | NA | TRBV6-4 | CASSYERGNEQFF | TGTGCCAGCAGTTATGAGAGAGGTAATGAGCAGTTCTTC